Shown below are 26 T cell receptor beta chains from a single sample sequenced in a study of graft-versus-host responses after intestinal transplantation. Researchers processed graft tissue to release intraepithelial and lamina propria lymphocytes. Method: immunoSEQ multiplex PCR; TCRdb's copy keeps in-frame clones and lacks some. This table holds roughly 3,900 clones, 65% to 90% found once. The sample was ileum tissue, taken approximately 660 days after intestinal transplant. These receptors were collected from a human patient who received an intestinal transplant, so some T cells may come from the graft donor.

The J gene is TRBJ1-6, the V gene TRBV6-1, with 8 bases matching TRBD1. The CDR3 sequence is 13 residues long. V shed 8 bases, J shed 6 bases, and the junction held 3 bases outside the gene matches. Germline V gives CDR1 MNHNS, CDR2 SASEGT. The CDR3 region is CASRTGSNSPLHF. CDR3 bases: TGTGCCAGCCGGACAGGGTCTAATTCACCCCTCCACTTT.

The chain joins TRBV6-1 to TRBJ1-1; maybe TRBD1 (5 bases). From germline, CDR1 is MNHNS and CDR2 SASEGT. The CDR3 runs 14 residues. Trimming took 8 bases from V and 1 from J, leaving 14 bases between them. CDR3 nucleotides: TGTGCCAGCGGTACCGGGGCCGCGAACACTGAAGCTTTCTTT. Translating it yields CASGTGAANTEAFF.

The V and J genes are TRBV27 and TRBJ2-1, with a tentative D call TRBD2 (6 bases). CDR3 size: 15 residues. The germline CDR1 and CDR2 sequences are MNHEY and SMNVEV (reference sequence). V dropped 1 base and J dropped 4 bases, with 11 bases sitting between them. The CDR3 loop reads CASSLWGVTYNEQFF. DNA of the CDR3: TGTGCCAGCAGTTTATGGGGGGTTACTTACAATGAGCAGTTCTTC.

This rearrangement joins TRBV5-4 to TRBJ2-1, with TRBD1 matching over 7 bases. With 4 bases clipped from V and 3 bases from J, the junction kept 7 bases outside the gene matches. CDR1 and CDR2 from the germline V gene are SGHNT and YYREEE (reference sequence). The CDR3 spans 15 residues. CDR3 bases: TGTGCCAGCAGCCCAAGACAGGGCGGCTACAATGAGCAGTTCTTC. As protein: CASSPRQGGYNEQFF.

The chain uses TRBV5-1 and TRBJ1-2, with D tentatively TRBD1 (5 bases). The CDR3 totals 15 residues. Germline V CDR1 and CDR2: SGHRS, YFSETQ. Trimming removed 0 bases at V and 3 bases at J, with 12 bases between. DNA of the CDR3: TGCGCCAGCAGCTTGGCGTCGAGAGGGGACTATGGCTACACCTTC. Translating gives CASSLASRGDYGYTF.

The chain uses TRBV9 and TRBJ1-1; D ambiguous. The CDR3 length is 15 residues. V was trimmed by 2 bases and J by 4 bases, leaving 15 bases between them. Per the germline V gene, CDR1 is SGDLS and CDR2 is YYNGEE. The CDR3 region is CASSVDSSGVTEAFF. For the CDR3, the DNA is TGTGCCAGCAGCGTCGATTCCTCCGGGGTCACTGAAGCTTTCTTT.

This chain connects TRBV5-1 to TRBJ1-5; 11 positions agree with TRBD1. Germline V gene lookup returns CDR1 SGHRS and CDR2 YFSETQ. V lost 4 bases to trimming and J lost 5 bases; unmatched junction nucleotides: 2. This CDR3 contains 14 residues. CDR3 in DNA: TGCGCCAGCAGCACGGGACAGGGGGATCAGCCCCAGCATTTT. Amino acids: CASSTGQGDQPQHF.

V is TRBV5-4 and J is TRBJ1-4; D gene ambiguous. CDR3 length: 14 amino acids. Trimming took off 0 bases at V and 3 bases at J, with 6 bases between the two ends. From germline, CDR1 is SGHNT and CDR2 YYREEE (reference sequence). This CDR3 reads CASSLGRPNEKLFF. The CDR3 nucleotides read TGTGCCAGCAGCTTGGGGAGGCCTAATGAAAAACTGTTTTTT. Full variable domain (remainder filled in from reference TRBV5-4 and TRBJ1-4): ETGVTQSPTHLIKTRGQQVTLRCSSQSGHNTVSWYQQALGQGPQFIFQYYREEENGRGNFPPRFSGLQFPNYSSELNVNALELDDSALYLCASSLGRPNEKLFFGSGTQLSVL.

The chain carries TRBV27 and TRBJ2-3; 12 nucleotides align to TRBD2. The germline CDR1 and CDR2 sequences are MNHEY and SMNVEV (reference sequence). The CDR3 spans 15 residues. J lost 5 bases, V lost 3 bases, and 3 bases had no gene match. This CDR3 reads CASSFLTSGGDTQYF. CDR3 bases: TGTGCCAGCAGTTTCCTGACTAGCGGGGGAGATACGCAGTATTTT.

The CDR3 region has the DNA TGTGCCAGCAGCTTAGCGGCGGGAAACCTGGGCTACGAGCAGTACTTC. Amino acid sequence: CASSLAAGNLGYEQYF. The chain couples TRBV7-6 to TRBJ2-7, with D possibly being TRBD2 (6 bases). Per germline, CDR1 SGHVS and CDR2 FNYEAQ. The V and J ends lost 0 bases and 3 bases respectively, with 15 bases between them. The length of the CDR3 is 16 residues.

The chain recombines TRBV6-4 with TRBJ2-4; TRBD2 is a possible D gene (6 bases). The CDR3 runs 15 residues. Trimming took 3 bases from V and 0 from J, leaving 9 bases between them. Germline CDR1 MRHNA, CDR2 SNTAGT. As DNA, the CDR3 is TGTGCCAGCAGTGATTTGGGGGGAGCCAAAAACATTCAGTACTTC. It codes for CASSDLGGAKNIQYF.

V is TRBV18 and J is TRBJ1-2, with a tentative D call TRBD1 (5 bases). The germline V gene has CDR1 KGHSH and CDR2 LQKENI. Trimming took off 6 bases at V and 2 bases at J, with 10 bases between the two ends. This CDR3 contains 13 residues. CDR3 in amino acids: CASSRGGNYGYTF. In DNA, the CDR3 is TGTGCCAGCTCCCGGGGCGGGAACTATGGCTACACCTTC.

This chain joins TRBV11-2 and TRBJ2-1; TRBD2 aligns across 8 bases. The CDR3 sequence is 17 residues long. Germline CDR1 SGHAT, CDR2 FQNNGV. V was clipped by 4 bases and J by 8 bases; unmatched bases: 16. The CDR3 loop reads CASSYFLAGARMYEQFF. The DNA for the CDR3 is TGTGCCAGCAGCTACTTCCTAGCGGGTGCCCGTATGTATGAGCAGTTCTTC.

J is TRBJ2-3 and V is TRBV6-1, with 11 bases that match TRBD2. Looked up from germline, CDR1 is MNHNS and CDR2 is SASEGT. The V and J ends lost 7 bases and 2 bases, in that order; junction bases with no gene match: 5. The CDR3 loop spans 15 amino acids. This CDR3 reads CASNGLAGHTDTQYF. CDR3 in DNA: TGTGCCAGCAATGGACTAGCGGGTCACACAGATACGCAGTATTTT.

There are a few counts of this clone. The chain recombines TRBV7-9 with TRBJ1-4, with D unclear. V lost 5 bases, J lost 7 bases, and 20 bases lay in between. CDR3 length: 16 amino acids. In germline, CDR1 is SEHNR, CDR2 FQNEAQ (reference sequence). DNA of the CDR3: TGTGCCAGCAGCGCGAAGACCCCCAGTTACGGTGAAAAACTGTTTTTT. As protein: CASSAKTPSYGEKLFF.

This sequence joins TRBV9 and TRBJ1-4; D may be TRBD1 (5 bases). The CDR3 is made up of 15 amino acids. Trimming pared 0 bases from V and 8 bases from J, leaving 14 bases between. Germline-derived CDR1 and CDR2 are SGDLS and YYNGEE. CDR3 region: CASSVAGTGNEKLFF. DNA for the CDR3: TGTGCCAGCAGCGTAGCGGGGACCGGGAACGAAAAACTGTTTTTT.

This rearrangement joins TRBV9 to TRBJ1-3; 7 nucleotides align to TRBD1. Germline loops: CDR1 SGDLS, CDR2 YYNGEE. The CDR3 totals 14 residues. V trimming: 7 bases; J trimming: 4 bases; junction bases outside the gene matches: 8. DNA for the CDR3: TGTGCCAGCTCCGTGACAGGGTCAGGAAACACCATATATTTT. Its protein is CASSVTGSGNTIYF.

J is TRBJ2-2 and V is TRBV6-6; D is perhaps TRBD2 (5 bases). V lost 8 bases and J lost 1, with 11 bases in between. CDR1 MNHNY and CDR2 SVGAGI come from the germline V gene (reference sequence). The length of the CDR3 is 14 residues. The CDR3 loop is CASRSGLNTGELFF. The CDR3 DNA reads TGTGCCAGCCGAAGCGGATTGAACACCGGGGAGCTGTTTTTT.

In nucleotides, the CDR3 is TGCGCCAGCAGTCAATCGCGACAGGGGGGCAATCAGCCCCAGCATTTT. As protein: CASSQSRQGGNQPQHF. The V call is TRBV23-1, the J call TRBJ1-5, with TRBD1 matching over 9 bases. TRBV23-1 is an ORF; its function is uncertain. Losses at the gene ends were 0 bases for V and 2 bases for J; bases not matched to a gene: 2. This CDR3 comprises 16 residues.

The chain carries TRBV5-1 and TRBJ2-6; possibly TRBD1 for D (5 bases). Trimming pared 4 bases from V and 0 bases from J, leaving 11 bases between. Looked up from germline, CDR1 is SGHRS and CDR2 is YFSETQ. This CDR3 is built from 16 residues. The CDR3 DNA reads as TGCGCCAGCAGCCAGAACAGGTACTCTGGGGCCAACGTCCTGACTTTC. Translated, it gives CASSQNRYSGANVLTF. The full variable domain, its missing parts supplied by reference TRBV5-1 and TRBJ2-6, is KAGVTQTPRYLIKTRGQQVTLSCSPISGHRSVSWYQQTPGQGLQFLFEYFSETQRNKGNFPGRFSGRQFSNSRSEMNVSTLELGDSALYLCASSQNRYSGANVLTFGAGSRLTVL.

The J gene is TRBJ2-3, the V gene TRBV5-6, with a possible D match to TRBD1 (6 bases). Trimming cost V 1 base and J 0 bases, with 15 bases left between them. The CDR3 consists of 17 residues. The germline CDR1 and CDR2 sequences are SGHDT and YYEEEE. The CDR3: CASSLRTQGISTDTQYF. The CDR3 nucleotides are TGTGCCAGCAGCTTGAGGACACAGGGCATTAGCACAGATACGCAGTATTTT.

The chain couples TRBV27 to TRBJ1-5, with 8 bases fitting TRBD1. Germline assignment: CDR1 MNHEY and CDR2 SMNVEV (reference sequence). Trimming took 6 bases from V and 7 from J; bases not matched to a gene: 8. The CDR3 contains 14 residues. Here the CDR3 reads CASRLQGVGQPQHF. The CDR3 DNA sequence: TGTGCCAGCAGACTACAGGGGGTTGGGCAGCCCCAGCATTTT.

CDR3 bases: TGTGCCAGTTCCTCCGGTGCCCTTAATTCACCCCTCCACTTT. Translation: CASSSGALNSPLHF. The chain carries TRBV27 and TRBJ1-6; no firm D call. Between the trimmed V and J ends, which lost 9 bases and 6 bases, there was a span of 15 bases. The length of the CDR3 is 14 residues. The germline V gene has CDR1 MNHEY and CDR2 SMNVEV (reference sequence).

The chain combines TRBV10-3 with TRBJ1-1, with D tentatively TRBD1 (5 bases). Trimming removed 3 bases from V and 8 bases from J, with 10 bases in between. CDR1 and CDR2 (germline): ENHRY, SYGVKD. The CDR3 contains 12 residues. CDR3: CAISDSNREAFF. The CDR3, as DNA: TGTGCCATCAGTGACTCGAACAGGGAAGCTTTCTTT.

The chain joins TRBV5-4 to TRBJ2-1; TRBD2 matches 11 bases. Trimming removed 4 bases from V and 7 bases from J; junction bases left unmatched: 19. CDR3 length: 19 residues. CDR1 and CDR2 (germline): SGHNT, YYREEE (reference sequence). The CDR3 region is CASSEGTSGYYKKLNEQFF. Here the CDR3 DNA reads TGTGCCAGCAGCGAAGGGACTAGCGGTTACTACAAAAAGTTGAATGAGCAGTTCTTC.

Only one count was recorded for this clone. The chain carries TRBV4-1 and TRBJ2-3; D possibly corresponds to TRBD1 (5 bases). Deletions cut 4 bases from V and 0 bases from J, with 11 bases between. Germline assignment: CDR1 MGHRA and CDR2 YSYEKL. The CDR3 has 15 residues. As DNA, the CDR3 is TGCGCCAGCAGCCTAAACCAGGGTAGCACAGATACGCAGTATTTT. It codes for CASSLNQGSTDTQYF.